A single sample is the source of the 16 T cell receptor beta chains below, sequenced in a study of technical replicates of blood from a handful of donors. Sequenced by immunoSEQ multiplex PCR; TCRdb stores in-frame clones only, minus some. There are about 89,000 clones in the sample; approximately 93% occur only once, and about 0.22% lies in the top ten. Sequencing used T cells isolated from PBMCs. Source of these receptors: a human donor in good health.

V usage is TRBV13 and J usage is TRBJ1-5; 8 nucleotides match TRBD1. The germline V gene encodes CDR1 PRHDT and CDR2 FYEKMQ (reference sequence). After removal of 5 bases from V and 3 bases from J, the junction contained 9 bases not matched to a gene. The CDR3 totals 16 residues. This CDR3 reads CASSIKRQGLNQPQHF. Written as DNA, the CDR3 is TGTGCCAGCAGCATAAAGAGACAGGGGCTCAATCAGCCCCAGCATTTT.

The gene calls are TRBV4-1 and TRBJ2-1; 10 bases match TRBD2. The CDR3 loop spans 16 amino acids. After removal of 1 base from V and 4 bases from J, the junction contained 4 bases not matched to a gene. CDR1 is MGHRA, CDR2 YSYEKL, per germline. CDR3 protein: CASSQVAGGIYNEQFF. In nucleotides, the CDR3 is TGCGCCAGCAGCCAAGTAGCGGGAGGAATATACAATGAGCAGTTCTTC.

The chain joins TRBV28 to TRBJ2-7; D may be TRBD1 (5 bases). V dropped 2 bases and J dropped 6 bases, with 11 bases sitting between them. This CDR3 spans 13 amino acids. Germline assignment: CDR1 MDHEN and CDR2 SYDVKM. The CDR3 coding sequence is TGTGCCAGCAGTTTACTTATAGGGGTCGAGCAGTACTTC. It codes for CASSLLIGVEQYF.

This chain joins TRBV18 and TRBJ2-2, with D unresolved. Per the germline V gene, CDR1 is KGHSH and CDR2 is LQKENI. The CDR3 has 16 residues. The V and J ends lost 3 bases and 0 bases respectively, with 11 bases between them. Here the CDR3 reads CASSPARLANTGELFF. For the CDR3, the DNA is TGTGCCAGCTCACCGGCAAGACTTGCGAACACCGGGGAGCTGTTTTTT.

This chain uses TRBV9 with TRBJ2-7, with 8 bases fitting TRBD1. This CDR3 contains 16 residues. Germline-derived CDR1 and CDR2 are SGDLS and YYNGEE. V lost 4 bases to trimming and J lost 6 bases; unmatched junction nucleotides: 15. CDR3 in DNA: TGTGCCAGCAGCCCCAGTTCCGGGACAGGCCCTCCCGAGCAGTACTTC. As protein: CASSPSSGTGPPEQYF.

The genes are TRBV27 and TRBJ1-3; D is ambiguous. The germline CDR1 and CDR2 sequences are MNHEY and SMNVEV (reference sequence). V was cut by 7 bases and J by 3 bases, with 4 bases left in between. The CDR3 covers 11 residues. DNA for the CDR3: TGTGCCAGCATCTTTGGAAACACCATATATTTT. Its translation: CASIFGNTIYF.

The chain combines TRBV4-1 with TRBJ2-5; the match to TRBD2 covers 8 bases. The V segment lost 0 bases and the J segment 4 bases; nucleotides outside the gene matches: 7. This CDR3 is 16 amino acids long. Germline CDR1 MGHRA, CDR2 YSYEKL. The CDR3 is CASSQDGAGAGETQYF. As DNA, the CDR3 is TGCGCCAGCAGCCAAGACGGAGCGGGAGCAGGAGAGACCCAGTACTTC.

The V and J genes are TRBV27 and TRBJ1-4, with D possibly being TRBD1 (5 bases). Germline V lookup: CDR1 MNHEY, CDR2 SMNVEV (reference sequence). CDR3 size: 14 residues. Trimming removed 2 bases from V and 8 bases from J, with 12 bases in between. CDR3: CASSLKVEGEKLFF. The CDR3 DNA reads TGTGCCAGCAGTTTAAAGGTGGAGGGGGAAAAACTGTTTTTT.

The rearrangement joins TRBV2 to TRBJ2-3; a weak D match, TRBD1 (5 bases). The CDR3 is 15 amino acids. Germline-derived CDR1 and CDR2 are SNHLY and FYNNEI. Trimming cost V 7 bases and J 0 bases, with 14 bases left between them. The CDR3 loop is CASTSLAGSTDTQYF. CDR3 bases: TGTGCCAGCACGAGTCTCGCAGGGAGCACAGATACGCAGTATTTT.

The CDR3 nucleotides are TGTGCCAGCAGCGTCCAACTAGCGGGAGTTCCAAATGAGCAGTTCTTC. Translation: CASSVQLAGVPNEQFF. The chain joins TRBV9 to TRBJ2-1; 11 nucleotides line up with TRBD2. Trimming cost V 2 bases and J 7 bases; bases outside gene matches: 8. CDR1 and CDR2 (germline): SGDLS, YYNGEE. This CDR3 is built from 16 residues.

V and J are TRBV19 and TRBJ1-2; 8 bases are a match to TRBD1. This CDR3 contains 16 residues. V was pared by 4 bases and J by 8 bases, with 15 bases of the junction left unmatched. In germline, CDR1 is LNHDA, CDR2 SQIVND (reference sequence). The CDR3 nucleotides are TGTGCCAGTAGTACGCGCTCCAGGGGGCTGGGATACGGCTACACCTTC. It codes for CASSTRSRGLGYGYTF.

The CDR3 DNA sequence: TGTGCCAGCACCCCGGGGAGGGGTGATAGAGCTTTCTTT. Protein product: CASTPGRGDRAFF. V usage is TRBV6-6 and J usage is TRBJ1-1; a weak D match, TRBD1 (5 bases). Trimming removed 7 bases at V and 10 bases at J, with 19 bases between. The length of the CDR3 is 13 residues. Germline V gives CDR1 MNHNY, CDR2 SVGAGI (reference sequence).

V gene TRBV6-5 combines with J gene TRBJ2-5; TRBD2 is a possible D gene (5 bases). Trimming cost V 2 bases and J 2 bases, with 6 bases left between them. Germline V gene lookup returns CDR1 MNHEY and CDR2 SVGAGI. The CDR3 covers 13 residues. The DNA of the CDR3 is TGTGCCAGCAGTTACCCGGGACAAGAGACCCAGTACTTC. As protein: CASSYPGQETQYF.

The V and J genes are TRBV5-1 and TRBJ2-2; D perhaps matches TRBD2 (6 bases). Germline V gene lookup returns CDR1 SGHRS and CDR2 YFSETQ. This CDR3 spans 14 amino acids. V lost 1 base, J lost 3 bases, and 7 bases lay in between. As DNA, the CDR3 is TGCGCCAGCAGCTTGAGGGAGGACACCGGGGAGCTGTTTTTT. It is translated as CASSLREDTGELFF.

The count of this clone is one. The identical CDR3 is also encoded by other nucleotide sequences in the sample. The rearrangement uses TRBV5-1 and TRBJ2-3, with TRBD2 matching over 9 bases. V lost 0 bases to trimming and J lost 1 base; unmatched junction nucleotides: 0. The CDR3 runs 15 residues. CDR1 is SGHRS and CDR2 is YFSETQ in the germline V gene. The CDR3 loop is CASSLGLAGTDTQYF. The CDR3 DNA reads as TGCGCCAGCAGCTTGGGACTAGCGGGCACAGATACGCAGTATTTT.

The chain combines TRBV28 with TRBJ2-3; 9 nucleotides line up with TRBD1. Trimming cost V 5 bases and J 2 bases; bases outside gene matches: 11. CDR3 length: 17 residues. CDR1 MDHEN and CDR2 SYDVKM come from the germline V gene. In nucleotides, the CDR3 is TGTGCCAGCAGTCCATCGGGACAGGGAGGTTCCACAGATACGCAGTATTTT. The encoded protein is CASSPSGQGGSTDTQYF.